A selection of T cell receptor beta chains follows, all from one sample in a study of blood T cells in healthy people across ages. TCRdb re-derived calls from the 5' RACE reads in MiXCR, one entry per CDR3 protein. The table lists around 900,000 distinct CDR3 sequences, roughly 51% of them singletons. The sample was blood. These receptors came from a woman aged 60-75 years in good health. CDR3s include the opening cysteine and the closing phenylalanine or tryptophan.

>TRBJ2-7|TRBV4-1
CASSQDPAIYEQYF
>TRBJ2-5|TRBV9
CASSVDAQGWETQYF
>TRBJ2-7|TRBV20-1
CSATPSLAGGYEQYF
>TRBJ2-7|TRBV20-1
CSGEQGMDREQYF
>TRBJ1-4|TRBV25-1
CASSELRAGVLNEKLFF
>TRBJ2-1|TRBV28
CASSPSGGAVHEQFF
>TRBJ2-7|TRBV29-1
CSAYTAPGDPPTEQYF
>TRBJ2-7|TRBV7-2
CASSLGPGQSYEQYF
>TRBJ2-1|TRBV20-1
CSAAEGYNEQFF
>TRBJ2-7|TRBV20-1
CSASSSQGPYEQYF
>TRBJ1-6|TRBV20-1
CSARVVSGRSPLHF
>TRBJ2-3|TRBV28
CASEGVSTDTQYF
>TRBJ2-7|TRBV7-3
CASSPFYEQYF
>TRBJ1-4|TRBV5-1
CASSSPGLGGKAEREKLFF
>NA|TRBV28
CAGATVSGEQYF
>TRBJ2-6|TRBV7-2
CASSYRQGAGANVLTF
>TRBJ1-5|TRBV6-4
CASRVYSNQPQHF
>TRBJ2-7|TRBV29-1
CSVVTSGTSYEQYF
>TRBJ2-7|TRBV29-1
CSANRDGYEQYF
>TRBJ2-7|TRBV12-3/TRBV12-4
CASSLKTSNRYF
>TRBJ2-3|TRBV4-2
CASSQGIGGSSTDTQYF
>TRBJ2-5|TRBV7-3
CASSLMSGQETQYF
>TRBJ2-1|TRBV29-1
CSVGGQSGRVTHEQFF